Following are 18 T cell receptor beta chains from one sample sequenced in a study of CD8 T cells in Susac syndrome. After extraction with the RNeasy kit, about 0.45 to 1 ug of the RNA was reverse transcribed using random hexamers. TCRdb reprocessed the immunoSEQ multiplex PCR reads via MiXCR and lists one record per CDR3 protein. This sample has 160,000 or so distinct CDR3 sequences, with around 95% found just once. The sample consisted of CD4+ T cells from PBMCs. The receptors were gathered from a human donor in good health.

The chain uses TRBV15 and TRBJ1-1; D gene unclear. CDR1 LNHNV and CDR2 YYDKDF come from the germline V gene (reference sequence). Deletions cut 0 bases from V and 7 bases from J, with 3 bases between. CDR3 length: 11 residues. This CDR3 reads CATSREIEAFF. The CDR3 nucleotides are TGTGCCACCAGCAGAGAAATTGAAGCTTTCTTT.

This chain connects TRBV24-1 to TRBJ2-3, with D possibly TRBD2 on 6 matching bases. This CDR3 has 16 amino acids. Germline values: CDR1 KGHDR, CDR2 SFDVKD. The ends were cut back, 4 bases at V and 0 bases at J, with 13 bases in the middle. The CDR3 coding sequence is TGTGCCACCAGTGACCGAGCGGGCTCAAGCACAGATACGCAGTATTTT. Amino acid sequence: CATSDRAGSSTDTQYF.

The chain carries TRBV18 and TRBJ2-7; 7 bases are shared with TRBD1. V trimming: 3 bases; J trimming: 5 bases; junction bases outside the gene matches: 7. This CDR3 is 14 amino acids long. CDR1 and CDR2 from the germline V gene are KGHSH and LQKENI. CDR3 coding DNA: TGTGCCAGCTCACCTGGGGACAGTGGCCACGAGCAGTACTTC. It codes for CASSPGDSGHEQYF.

V is TRBV29-1 and J is TRBJ1-1; D call uncertain. V lost 5 bases, J lost 1 base, and 2 bases lay in between. Germline CDR1 and CDR2: SQVTM and ANQGSEA. The CDR3 has 10 residues. CDR3 in amino acids: CSVTNTEAFF. CDR3 nucleotide sequence: TGCAGCGTTACGAACACTGAAGCTTTCTTT.

This chain links TRBV6-5 with TRBJ1-4; D perhaps matches TRBD1 (5 bases). V was pared by 6 bases and J by 2 bases, with 19 bases between. The CDR3 is 17 residues long. Germline V gene data show CDR1 as MNHEY and CDR2 as SVGAGI. The CDR3 DNA reads TGTGCCAGCAGGTTAACGCGACGACAGACGACTAATGAAAAACTGTTTTTT. Amino acid sequence: CASRLTRRQTTNEKLFF.

The chain combines TRBV29-1 with TRBJ1-1, with D possibly matching TRBD1 (6 bases). Germline V gene lookup returns CDR1 SQVTM and CDR2 ANQGSEA. The CDR3 has 13 residues. The ends were cut back, 5 bases at V and 2 bases at J, with 12 bases in the middle. The CDR3 nucleotides are TGCAGCGTTAACAGGGACGAAAACACTGAAGCTTTCTTT. Protein: CSVNRDENTEAFF.

This clonotype showed up just once. The chain uses TRBV2 and TRBJ2-1, with 10 bases matching TRBD2. Germline CDR1 SNHLY, CDR2 FYNNEI. Losses at the gene ends were 5 bases for V and 6 bases for J; bases not matched to a gene: 4. The CDR3 has 14 amino acids. This chain's CDR3 is CASSLAGAANEQFF. The DNA of the CDR3 is TGTGCCAGCAGTCTAGCGGGGGCGGCCAATGAGCAGTTCTTC. Combining the CDR3 with reference TRBV2 and TRBJ2-1 gives the whole variable domain EPEVTQTPSHQVTQMGQEVILRCVPISNHLYFYWYRQILGQKVEFLVSFYNNEISEKSEIFDDQFSVERPDGSNFTLKIRSTKLEDSAMYFCASSLAGAANEQFFGPGTRLTVL.

The chain links TRBV10-1 to TRBJ2-1; possible D gene TRBD2, 5 bases. CDR1 and CDR2 from the germline V gene are WNHNN and SYGVQD (reference sequence). Between the trimmed V and J ends, which lost 4 bases and 4 bases, there was a span of 17 bases. This CDR3 has 16 residues. The CDR3 loop reads CASSASGELRYNEQFF. The CDR3 coding sequence is TGCGCCAGCAGTGCCTCCGGGGAGCTCCGGTACAATGAGCAGTTCTTC.

The rearrangement uses TRBV2 and TRBJ2-4; the D is unclear. The germline V gene has CDR1 SNHLY and CDR2 FYNNEI. V dropped 5 bases and J dropped 5 bases, with 7 bases sitting between them. The CDR3 totals 12 residues. The CDR3 region has the DNA TGTGCCAGCAGTTCGGACGAAAACATTCAGTACTTC. It specifies CASSSDENIQYF.

This rearrangement joins TRBV2 to TRBJ2-7; 8 bases agree with TRBD1. The CDR3 has 14 amino acids. J was trimmed by 2 bases and V by 6 bases; bases with no gene match: 6. The germline V gene has CDR1 SNHLY and CDR2 FYNNEI. The chain's CDR3 is CASRATGVTYEQYF. In nucleotides, the CDR3 is TGTGCCAGCAGAGCGACAGGGGTAACCTACGAGCAGTACTTC.

CDR3 protein: CAISESSGYGYTF. The CDR3 nucleotides read TGTGCCATCAGTGAGTCGTCCGGTTATGGCTACACCTTC. This rearrangement joins TRBV10-3 to TRBJ1-2; D remains ambiguous. Germline CDR1 reads ENHRY; CDR2 reads SYGVKD. The V and J ends lost 0 bases and 5 bases respectively, with 7 bases between them. The CDR3 contains 13 residues.

The rearrangement links TRBV18 to TRBJ1-1, with D unresolved. With 0 bases removed from V and 1 base from J, the gap between germline ends came to 3 bases. CDR1 and CDR2 (germline): KGHSH, LQKENI. The CDR3 contains 13 residues. The CDR3, as DNA: TGTGCCAGCTCACCACCGGAGAACACTGAAGCTTTCTTT. Translated: CASSPPENTEAFF.

The rearrangement links TRBV15 to TRBJ2-5; weak D call: TRBD2 (7 bases). Germline CDR1 and CDR2: LNHNV and YYDKDF (reference sequence). V lost 5 bases and J 5 bases, leaving 18 bases between the germline ends. The CDR3 length is 15 residues. The CDR3 region has the DNA TGTGCCACCAGCCCAACCACAGGGAGGGAGGAGACCCAGTACTTC. Translation gives CATSPTTGREETQYF.

This chain links TRBV5-1 with TRBJ2-1, with 9 bases aligning to TRBD2. Germline V gene data show CDR1 as SGHRS and CDR2 as YFSETQ. With V trimmed by 2 bases and J by 7 bases, 7 bases remained unmatched. The CDR3 is made up of 15 amino acids. This CDR3 is CASSFGLAQGNEQFF. CDR3 coding DNA: TGCGCCAGCAGCTTTGGACTAGCGCAGGGAAATGAGCAGTTCTTC.

The chain has TRBV7-2 and TRBJ2-3, with 15 bases lining up with TRBD2. Trimming cost V 9 bases and J 5 bases; bases outside gene matches: 6. Germline-derived CDR1 and CDR2 are SGHTA and FQGNSA. The CDR3 is 15 residues long. As DNA, the CDR3 is TGTGCCAGTACTTGGACTAGCGGGGGGGTAGATACGCAGTATTTT. Translated, it gives CASTWTSGGVDTQYF.

The rearrangement joins TRBV12-3 or TRBV12-4 to TRBJ2-7; no firm D call. The V end was cut by 6 bases, the J end by 3 bases, with 15 bases between. CDR3 size: 14 residues. DNA for the CDR3: TGTGCCAGCAGCCAGGACCTACTACTCTACGAGCAGTACTTC. Its translation: CASSQDLLLYEQYF.

The rearrangement joins TRBV7-2 to TRBJ2-7; 14 bases align to TRBD2. V gave up 4 bases and J gave up 9 bases; unmatched junction bases: 11. Per germline, CDR1 SGHTA and CDR2 FQGNSA. CDR3 length: 16 amino acids. The CDR3 spells CASSSRTSGGPWVQYF. The CDR3 coding sequence is TGTGCCAGCAGCTCTCGGACTAGCGGGGGGCCCTGGGTGCAGTACTTC.

The V gene is TRBV6-5, the J gene TRBJ1-4, with D hard to call. Trimming cost V 7 bases and J 8 bases, with 14 bases left between them. From germline, CDR1 is MNHEY and CDR2 SVGAGI. The CDR3 has 13 amino acids. The CDR3 loop reads CASTPKGTEKLFF. CDR3 in DNA: TGTGCCAGCACCCCAAAAGGAACGGAAAAACTGTTTTTT.